This TCR beta chain appears in the sequencing data of a study of cytomegalovirus exposure and HLA in healthy donors (dated by TCRdb to about 2017). Background on the whole study: According to an earlier analysis of several hundred of the donors, about 170 million T cells yielded 90 million to 140 million unique TCR beta sequences and around 280 Gb of sequence data. Every repertoire in the discovery cohort had been generated on one and the same sequencing platform. Four to six DR-DQ haplotypes were handled as single units for association and clustering, since linkage in the cohort was strong. Across 300 to 400 genotyped donors of the cohort, an average of approximately 240,000 unique TCR beta nucleotide sequences per donor were sequenced, and 15% to 20% of those sequences were non-productive. Alongside the repertoire data, information on donor age, sex, ethnicity and CMV serostatus was compiled. A later analysis re-analyzed previously published TCR beta repertoires from 650 to 800 donors and added high-resolution HLA genotyping to study TCR occurrence patterns. Genome-wide SNP genotypes for about 65% of the roughly 700 donors were used in a later genetic analysis, which treated that subset as a discovery cohort. The genetic ancestry cluster associated with self-reported Caucasian donors included 81% of the roughly 400 genotyped donors. HLA typing covered class I and class II loci at four-digit resolution. Roughly 290 gigabases of sequencing data and approximately 91 million unique TCR sequences made up an early release that covered roughly 670 HLA-typed donors. The study combined high-throughput TCR immunosequencing, statistical association of individual TCRs with disease status, and machine learning to predict cytomegalovirus infection status. In an earlier analysis of 587 of the donors, high-throughput TCR beta sequencing was used to judge whether each TCR beta V gene segment behaved as functional or pseudogenic. The aim of the study was to test whether cataloging public T cell receptors could identify signatures of past pathogen exposure. The later analysis used no new phenotypic data to find candidate immune exposures, relying instead on TCR beta sequences and their occurrence across donors. Along with the roughly 710-subject first cohort, a separate validation cohort of over a hundred different subjects was used. The number of donors typed differed by locus, with about 629-640 for A, B, C, DRB1 and DQB1, around 500 for DQA1, 600 to 610 for DPA1, and 400 to 490 for DPB1. Using immunosequencing, the study profiled T cell repertoires from 550 to 750 subjects and related those repertoires to cytomegalovirus serostatus.

CDR1 and CDR2 were assigned from the germline V gene as KGHSH and LQKENI. The CDR3 runs 13 residues from the cysteine to the phenylalanine. Only the CDR3 DNA stays, 39 bases, in frame from base 1. V drops 5 bases and J drops 3 bases, leaving 8 bases in between. The cohort consisted of approximately 670 healthy bone marrow donors. At the time of sampling, every cohort member was nominally healthy, though immune exposures that went unrecorded were likely present. The donor was CMV seropositive and was included in the group of about 290 seropositive cohort members. Each donor provided a peripheral blood sample, and peripheral blood mononuclear cells were used for TCR beta sequencing. Genomic DNA extraction from the blood cell samples was performed with the Qiagen DNeasy Blood Extraction Kit. Library creation used the immunoSEQ multiplex PCR assay. A mixture of 60 forward primers for TCR Vbeta segments and 13 reverse primers for TCR Jbeta segments was used in the multiplex PCR. The CDR3 region of rearranged TCR beta genes was amplified from genomic DNA with a multiplex PCR assay. Amplified TCR beta libraries were sequenced as 87-base-pair reads on the Illumina HiSeq System. The original methods were these. A later analysis tallied around 82 million unique TCR beta chains across the approximately 670 repertoires, and approximately 12 million of those chains were shared by two or more donors. Raw reads were error-corrected and collapsed into unique sequences by a nearest-neighbor algorithm in which closely related sequences were merged to remove PCR and sequencing errors. V, D and J gene segments were assigned by aligning CDR3 sequences to IMGT reference sequences. For a sequence to be retained, a match of at least six nucleotides was required to both a V gene segment and a J gene segment. A rearrangement counted as productive if the CDR3 had no stop codons and remained in frame with V and J, and every other rearrangement counted as non-productive. Following IMGT convention, CDR3 was defined as the stretch from the second conserved V-encoded cysteine to the conserved J-encoded phenylalanine. In an earlier analysis of more than 550 of the donors, sequences lacking an unambiguous match to a single V gene segment were excluded. In an earlier analysis of approximately 500 of the donors, a V segment was called functional when productive rearrangements were above 56.7%, and segregating when the standard deviation between donors exceeded 5%. To diagnose cytomegalovirus status from the catalog of TCR beta chain sequences, a statistical classification framework was built. In a later analysis, TCR nucleotide sequences were compared against IMGT/GENE-DB human TR gene sequences so that V and J genes could be assigned. In a later analysis, CDR3 sequences and most-parsimonious VDJ recombination scenarios were assigned using the TCRdist pipeline. In a later analysis, every TCR beta chain was defined by the combination of its CDR3 amino acid sequence and its V-gene family, and reads without a unique V-gene family were dropped. A later analysis removed nearly 600 highly shared, low-generation-probability nucleotide sequences to deal with suspected cross-contamination and a sequencing artifact. A later analysis calculated a clonal expansion index for each public chain from normalized within-repertoire ranks of inferred template counts. In a later analysis, generation probabilities were computed with a VDJ recombination model fitted to out-of-frame rearrangements, and the resulting probabilities were checked against IGoR. Hypergeometric tests were used in a later analysis to score TCR-TCR, TCR-HLA and TCR-CMV co-occurrence, with a repertoire-size bias correction applied to the TCR pairs. To estimate false discovery rates, a later analysis permuted the HLA or CMV assignments 20 times. In a later analysis, co-occurring TCRs were grouped using DBSCAN, with TCRdist sequence similarity added in when clustering inside HLA-allele-positive subsets. Repertoires with fewer than 30,000 or more than 120,000 public chains were left out of co-occurrence clustering, as were about five repertoires with anomalous nucleotide sharing. Not all clones reach the TCRdb copy of this immuneACCESS table, which keeps in-frame sequences only. Checked studies attribute under half of the gap to unresolved V genes and leave the rest unexplained. V, J and clone size reflect that table, while D and trimming were determined from the DNA. This sample's table has entries for 200,000 to 250,000 clones. Clones ranked in the top ten supply approximately 0.98% of the sample.

A remark on this clone: It has no known antigen specificity.

Findings and caveats that apply to the study as a whole: In vitro tests confirmed that a few of the cytomegalovirus-associated TCR beta chains recognize cytomegalovirus antigens. Presence/absence analyses assumed roughly uniform sequencing depth across donors, an assumption that may not hold. In a later analysis, HLA-associated TCR beta chains showed more clonal expansion and lower generation probabilities than non-associated chains that were equally common. In this cohort, only TCR beta chains were sequenced, and detectable features were limited by the absence of alpha or paired-chain data. The study listed 150 to 200 TCR beta chains as associated with cytomegalovirus. Strong co-occurrence of HLA alleles, especially DR and DQ, made assigning TCR associations to individual alleles difficult. According to a later analysis, parvovirus B19, influenza, CMV and Epstein-Barr virus appeared linked to several top co-occurrence clusters. In both the original and validation cohorts, the classifier was reported to diagnose cytomegalovirus status with high specificity and sensitivity. Across donors, most TCR sequences were observed very rarely, whereas some public TCRs were present in many individuals. For the cohort, immune exposure information was limited to CMV serostatus. Because HLA typing was unavailable for some donors at each locus, only the typed subset was used in association tests. Specific HLA alleles were associated with over 15,000 TCR beta sequences at a false discovery rate of 0.05 in a later analysis. In a later analysis, the rate of TCR association differed among HLA loci, with DRB1 alleles having the most associated TCRs and HLA-C alleles having the fewest. A further reported finding was that TCR beta sequences accurately predicted the HLA-A and HLA-B alleles for most subjects in the first cohort. Because counts were too low, around 17 rarely observed V segments, including chromosome 9 orphons, were left out of the earlier analysis of over 550 of the donors. In a later genetic analysis, a missense DCLRE1C variant was associated with V-gene and J-gene trimming of TCR beta chains, and the association was replicated in an independent cohort. A later genetic analysis reported fewer N-insertions in productive TCRs among donors in an Asian-associated ancestry cluster than the roughly 720-donor mean. A cluster of highly shared sequence variants was judged likely to be a technical artifact of the sequencing pipeline. According to a later analysis, most CMV-associated TCR beta chains appeared to be HLA-restricted, and the HLA associations seemed to be driven largely by CMV exposure. Broadly in line with IMGT annotations, most TCR beta V segments showed up in productive rearrangements about 87% or about 30% of the time in an earlier analysis of approximately 640 of the donors. According to the authors, the approach could potentially be generalized to other disease states and immunological phenotypes. The 87-base-pair reads could not distinguish some IMGT-functional V segments, including TRBV6-2 and TRBV6-3, so those segments were excluded. Correlated functional status among segregating V segments might be attributable to linkage disequilibrium, but an unknown experimental factor could not be ruled out.

The chain couples TRBV18 to TRBJ1-5; the best D guess is TRBD1, with 6 bases matching. The source of this sequence is a woman younger than 45 in good health and CMV-seropositive. Sequenced input: PBMCs. The sequenced DNA is TGTGCCAGCTCAGAGGGGGACAATCAGCCCCAGCATTTT. Protein translation: CASSEGDNQPQHF.